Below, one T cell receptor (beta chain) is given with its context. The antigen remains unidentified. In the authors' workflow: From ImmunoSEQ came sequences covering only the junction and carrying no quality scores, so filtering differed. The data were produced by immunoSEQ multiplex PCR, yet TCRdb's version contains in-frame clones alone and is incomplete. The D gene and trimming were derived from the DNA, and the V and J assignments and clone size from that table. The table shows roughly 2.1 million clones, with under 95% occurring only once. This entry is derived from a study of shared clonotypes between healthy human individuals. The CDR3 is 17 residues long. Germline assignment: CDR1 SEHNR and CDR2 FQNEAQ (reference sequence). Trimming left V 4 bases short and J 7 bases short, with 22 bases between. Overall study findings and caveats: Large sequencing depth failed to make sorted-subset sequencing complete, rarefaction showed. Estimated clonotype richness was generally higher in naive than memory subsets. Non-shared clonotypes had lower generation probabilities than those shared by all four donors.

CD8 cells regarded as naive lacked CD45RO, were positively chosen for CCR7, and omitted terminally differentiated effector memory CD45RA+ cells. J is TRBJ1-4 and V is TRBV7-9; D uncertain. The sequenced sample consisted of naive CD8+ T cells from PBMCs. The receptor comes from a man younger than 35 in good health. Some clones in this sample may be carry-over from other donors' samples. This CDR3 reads CASSSKGPDRQAEKLFF. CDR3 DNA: TGTGCCAGCAGCTCTAAGGGCCCCGACCGTCAAGCTGAAAAACTGTTTTTT. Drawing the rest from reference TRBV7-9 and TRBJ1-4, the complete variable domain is DTGVSQNPRHKITKRGQNVTFRCDPISEHNRLYWYRQTLGQGPEFLTYFQNEAQLEKSRLLSDRFSAERPKGSFSTLEIQRTEQGDSAMYLCASSSKGPDRQAEKLFFGSGTQLSVL.